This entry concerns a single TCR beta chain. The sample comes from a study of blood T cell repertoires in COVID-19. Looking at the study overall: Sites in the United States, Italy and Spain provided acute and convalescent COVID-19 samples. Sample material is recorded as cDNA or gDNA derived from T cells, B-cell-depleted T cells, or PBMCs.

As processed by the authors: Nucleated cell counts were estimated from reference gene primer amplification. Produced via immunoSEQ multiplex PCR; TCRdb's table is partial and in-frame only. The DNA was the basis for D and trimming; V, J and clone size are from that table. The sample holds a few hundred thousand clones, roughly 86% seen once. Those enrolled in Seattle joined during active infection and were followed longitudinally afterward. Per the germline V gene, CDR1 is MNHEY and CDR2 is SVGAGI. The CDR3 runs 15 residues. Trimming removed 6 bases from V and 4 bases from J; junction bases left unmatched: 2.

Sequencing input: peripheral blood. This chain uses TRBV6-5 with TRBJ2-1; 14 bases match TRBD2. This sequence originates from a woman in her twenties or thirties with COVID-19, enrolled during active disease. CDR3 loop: CASRGLAGVYNEQFF. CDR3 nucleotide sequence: TGTGCCAGCAGGGGACTAGCGGGGGTTTACAATGAGCAGTTCTTC.